This TCR beta chain comes out of a study of shared clonotypes between healthy human individuals. As for the study in general: Three plates were used per donor for CD4 naive, three for CD4 memory, two for CD8 naive and one for CD8 memory.

V dropped 3 bases and J dropped 5 bases, with 11 bases sitting between them. Per germline, CDR1 MNHEY and CDR2 SVGAGI. CDR3 length equals 14 residues. This table comes from immunoSEQ multiplex PCR, and its TCRdb copy is limited to in-frame clones, with some not included. The table lists about 700,000 clones, approximately 90% of them singletons. Study-wide results and limits: The study generally estimated greater richness for naive than memory subsets. Of the naive CD4 clonotypes, roughly 5.5% were shared across a handful of donors. How much donors shared clonotypes was expected to be affected by sequencing depth.

Positively selected for CCR7, the CD45RO-negative cells used as naive CD8 cells excluded terminally differentiated effector memory CD45RA+ cells. Notes on this clone: Its antigen is still unknown.

This chain uses TRBV6-5 with TRBJ2-1; D gene uncertain. Sequenced material: naive CD8+ T cells sorted from blood. This clonotype was obtained from a man in his thirties or forties in good health. The CDR3: CASSYYDGDNEQFF. Written as DNA, the CDR3 is TGTGCCAGCAGTTATTACGACGGTGACAATGAGCAGTTCTTC.